This paragraph reports one T cell receptor beta chain. These data belong to a study of blood T cell repertoires in COVID-19. Study-wide background: The study drew acute and convalescent COVID-19 samples from the United States, Italy and Spain.

Authors' processing steps: Researchers report that nucleated cell counts were estimated from reference gene primer amplification. Assay used: immunoSEQ multiplex PCR; TCRdb lists only in-frame clones, some missing. For V, J and clone size, that table is used; D and trimming come from the DNA. The profile shows roughly 140,000 clones, approximately 88% of them singletons. The sequencing sample was made of peripheral blood. The clonotype was recovered from a man between 65 and 85 years old with acute or convalescent COVID-19.

The CDR3 sequence: CASSQAWTEQETQYF. In DNA, the CDR3 is TGCGCCAGCAGCCAAGCTTGGACAGAGCAAGAGACCCAGTACTTC. The chain couples TRBV4-1 to TRBJ2-5, with D maybe TRBD1 (6 bases). Looked up from germline, CDR1 is MGHRA and CDR2 is YSYEKL. The CDR3 loop spans 15 amino acids. V gave up 1 base and J gave up 2 bases, with 11 bases separating them.